This T cell receptor beta chain appears in the sequencing data of a study of OX40 agonist ivuxolimab in advanced cancers. Germline-derived CDR1 and CDR2 are SGHTA and FQGNSA. Trimming cost V 2 bases and J 7 bases, with 12 bases left between them. This CDR3 is built from 14 residues. The repertoire was sequenced with immunoSEQ multiplex PCR; TCRdb's copy has only in-frame clones and lacks some. The sample consists of fewer than 90,000 clones, around 86% of them appearing once. Autoimmune disease history or systemic immunosuppression meant exclusion. This specimen was CD4+ or CD8+ T cells sorted from blood, taken in a trial of the OX40 agonist ivuxolimab. The clonotype was recovered from an adult with an advanced solid tumor such as melanoma, head and neck, liver or kidney cancer. The chain recombines TRBV7-2 with TRBJ2-1; D may be TRBD1 (5 bases). The CDR3, as DNA: TGTGCCAGCAGCTTAAGGCAGGGTGCAAATGAGCAGTTCTTC. This codes for CASSLRQGANEQFF.